These 24 T cell receptor beta chains were sequenced from one sample in a study of cytomegalovirus exposure and HLA in healthy donors (dated by TCRdb to between 2016 and 2019). To prepare the library, the immunoSEQ multiplex PCR assay was applied. For the multiplex PCR, a mixture combining 60 forward primers for TCR Vbeta segments and 13 reverse primers for TCR Jbeta segments was used. TCRdb took this table from immuneACCESS and kept in-frame rearrangements with V and J called. Such tables lack part of the clones; where checked against another copy, unresolved V genes explain under half of the gap, and the rest is unexplained. The sample records 170,000 or so clones, about 80% of which are singletons. 2% to 2.5% of the sample is taken by the ten largest. The sample comprised PBMCs. Receptors were obtained from a woman under 40 in good health and CMV-seronegative.

This chain connects TRBV27 to TRBJ2-7, with TRBD1 identical over 7 bases. The CDR3 consists of 17 residues. The germline V gene encodes CDR1 MNHEY and CDR2 SMNVEV (reference sequence). Germline trimming cut 1 base from V and 6 bases from J; bases unmatched to any gene: 15. The CDR3 region is CASSLYTGTVRKGEQYF. For the CDR3, the DNA is TGTGCCAGCAGTTTATATACCGGGACAGTTCGGAAGGGCGAGCAGTACTTC.

The V gene is TRBV19, the J gene TRBJ2-6; perhaps TRBD1 as D (5 bases). Germline V CDR1 and CDR2: LNHDA, SQIVND (reference sequence). This CDR3 spans 16 amino acids. V lost 3 bases to trimming and J lost 0 bases, with 9 bases between them. The CDR3 nucleotides read TGTGCCAGTAGTATGGCAGGGAACTCTGGGGCCAACGTCCTGACTTTC. The encoded protein is CASSMAGNSGANVLTF.

About this clone itself: Germline and junction disagree at one end, which may indicate a read error. The CDR3 DNA is TGTGCCAGCAGTGCGAAGGAGACTGGGGCCAACGGCCTGACTTTC. Its protein product is CASSAKETGANGLTF. This chain joins TRBV2 and TRBJ2-6, with TRBD1 as a possible D gene (5 bases). The CDR3 has 15 amino acids. Per germline, CDR1 SNHLY and CDR2 FYNNEI.

The rearrangement uses TRBV11-2 and TRBJ1-3, with D tentatively TRBD1 (6 bases). Germline assignment: CDR1 SGHAT and CDR2 FQNNGV. Trimming left V 4 bases short and J 0 bases short, with 13 bases between. CDR3 size: 16 residues. CDR3: CASSSTTGLSGNTIYF. The CDR3 DNA is TGTGCCAGCAGCTCGACGACAGGACTCTCTGGAAACACCATATATTTT.

This clone was detected a few times. This chain joins TRBV5-5 and TRBJ2-1; D uncertain. This CDR3 spans 11 amino acids. V dropped 1 base and J dropped 9 bases, with 5 bases sitting between them. Germline lookup yields CDR1 SGHKS and CDR2 YYEKEE (reference sequence). The CDR3 loop reads CASSLQAEQFF. The CDR3 bases are TGTGCCAGCAGCTTGCAGGCTGAGCAGTTCTTC.

The rearrangement joins TRBV28 to TRBJ1-2; tentative D call: TRBD1 (6 bases). The CDR3 covers 11 residues. Germline CDR1 MDHEN, CDR2 SYDVKM. V was shortened by 7 bases and J by 4 bases, with 7 bases between the two germline ends. Here the CDR3 DNA reads TGTGCCAGCAACAGGGCCTATGGCTACACCTTC. Its protein product is CASNRAYGYTF.

Regarding this clone: The identical CDR3 is also encoded by other nucleotide sequences in the sample. The chain has TRBV9 and TRBJ2-7; 12 bases agree with TRBD2. The CDR3 runs 14 residues. Germline CDR1 reads SGDLS; CDR2 reads YYNGEE. Unmatched junction bases numbered 2, after V lost 3 bases and J lost 4 bases. The DNA for the CDR3 is TGTGCCAGCAGCGCGACTAGCGGGGGATACGAGCAGTACTTC. It codes for CASSATSGGYEQYF.

This clone came up a few times. This chain links TRBV29-1 with TRBJ2-5; TRBD1 matches at 8 bases. The end of the DNA fits TRBJ2-7 better, so the J call may be wrong. The CDR3 length is 14 residues. CDR1 is SQVTM and CDR2 is ANQGSEA in the germline V gene. The CDR3 coding sequence is TGCAGCGTTGTCCGGCAGGGGGCGACCTACGAGCAGTACTTC. This sequence encodes CSVVRQGATYEQYF.

The V and J genes are TRBV28 and TRBJ1-2; 11 bases map to TRBD1. The CDR3 has 12 amino acids. CDR1 is MDHEN and CDR2 is SYDVKM in the germline V gene. CDR3 DNA: TGTGCTTATGGACAGGGGGCTTATGGCTACACCTTC. Translation: CAYGQGAYGYTF.

This clone was counted between two and nine times. The rearrangement links TRBV10-3 to TRBJ1-5; TRBD1 matches at 7 bases. Germline assignment: CDR1 ENHRY and CDR2 SYGVKD. V gave up 8 bases and J gave up 4 bases; unmatched junction bases: 2. The CDR3 has 12 residues. The DNA for the CDR3 is TGTGCCATCCAACAGGGGAATCAGCCCCAGCATTTT. Its protein is CAIQQGNQPQHF.

The J gene is TRBJ2-7, the V gene TRBV10-3; TRBD1 agrees at 9 bases. Germline V gene sequence: CDR1 ENHRY, CDR2 SYGVKD. This CDR3 has 16 amino acids. J was trimmed by 5 bases and V by 5 bases; bases with no gene match: 13. The CDR3 DNA follows: TGTGCCATCAGTCCTACCCTACAGGGGGCAGGGAACGAGCAGTACTTC. Translation: CAISPTLQGAGNEQYF.

The table lists this clone with a count of one. The chain links TRBV29-1 to TRBJ1-1; D gene unclear. The CDR3 covers 12 residues. The V and J ends lost 6 bases and 1 base respectively, with 9 bases between them. Germline loops: CDR1 SQVTM, CDR2 ANQGSEA. CDR3 sequence (DNA): TGCAGCGTCTTTCCCCCGAACACTGAAGCTTTCTTT. Translation: CSVFPPNTEAFF. The full variable domain, rest sourced from reference TRBV29-1 and TRBJ1-1, is SAVISQKPSRDICQRGTSLTIQCQVDSQVTMMFWYRQQPGQSLTLIATANQGSEATYESGFVIDKFPISRPNLTFSTLTVSNMSPEDSSIYLCSVFPPNTEAFFGQGTRLTVV.

The V call is TRBV7-3, the J call TRBJ2-2, with 8 nucleotides matching TRBD2. With V trimmed by 1 base and J by 6 bases, 16 bases remained unmatched. The CDR3 has 19 residues. Germline CDR1 and CDR2: SGHTA and FQGTGA. The chain's CDR3 is CASSLIGPAGDLGAGELFF. CDR3 bases: TGTGCCAGCAGCTTAATAGGGCCAGCGGGAGATCTAGGGGCCGGGGAGCTGTTTTTT.

The genes are TRBV27 and TRBJ2-7; maybe TRBD2 (5 bases). The V gene lost 8 bases and the J gene lost 5 bases, with 10 bases spanning the gap. Germline values: CDR1 MNHEY, CDR2 SMNVEV (reference sequence). This CDR3 has 11 amino acids. The CDR3 reads CASCTGDEQYF. CDR3 in DNA: TGTGCCAGCTGTACCGGGGACGAGCAGTACTTC.

The chain has TRBV6-1 and TRBJ1-6, with 8 positions matching TRBD1. With 6 bases clipped from V and 10 bases from J, the junction kept 5 bases outside the gene matches. The CDR3 has 13 residues. Germline V gene sequence: CDR1 MNHNS, CDR2 SASEGT. The chain's CDR3 is CASRDRVHSPLHF. The CDR3 DNA sequence: TGTGCCAGCAGGGACAGGGTGCACTCACCCCTCCACTTT.

The genes are TRBV6-5 and TRBJ2-1, with 9 bases identical to TRBD1. V shed 4 bases, J shed 7 bases, and the junction held 5 bases outside the gene matches. The CDR3 is 14 residues long. Germline V gene sequence: CDR1 MNHEY, CDR2 SVGAGI. CDR3 in amino acids: CASSSGTGLNEQFF. The CDR3 DNA reads as TGTGCCAGCAGTTCCGGGACAGGGTTGAATGAGCAGTTCTTC.

The gene calls are TRBV4-3 and TRBJ2-3; TRBD2 matches at 10 bases. The length of the CDR3 is 16 residues. Germline CDR1 reads LGHNA; CDR2 reads YSLEER. The ends lost 0 bases at V and 4 bases at J; junction bases unmatched: 4. CDR3: CASSQESSGGADTQYF. The DNA of the CDR3 is TGCGCCAGCAGCCAAGAGTCCAGCGGGGGGGCAGATACGCAGTATTTT.

This chain links TRBV7-9 with TRBJ2-5, with D hard to call. The CDR3 runs 15 residues. Germline CDR1 is SEHNR and CDR2 is FQNEAQ (reference sequence). Trimming shortened V by 6 bases and J by 1 base, and 15 bases separated the two germline ends. CDR3 sequence reads: CASRPISDGQETQYF. The DNA for the CDR3 is TGTGCCAGCAGACCTATCAGCGACGGCCAAGAGACCCAGTACTTC.

The chain couples TRBV29-1 to TRBJ1-1, with 7 bases identical to TRBD1. This CDR3 contains 11 residues. CDR1 SQVTM and CDR2 ANQGSEA come from the germline V gene. Unmatched junction bases numbered 5, after V lost 6 bases and J lost 7 bases. The DNA of the CDR3 is TGCAGCGTCGTGACAGGGAATGAAGCTTTCTTT. This encodes CSVVTGNEAFF. The whole variable domain, remainder taken from reference TRBV29-1 and TRBJ1-1, is SAVISQKPSRDICQRGTSLTIQCQVDSQVTMMFWYRQQPGQSLTLIATANQGSEATYESGFVIDKFPISRPNLTFSTLTVSNMSPEDSSIYLCSVVTGNEAFFGQGTRLTVV.

The chain links TRBV10-1 to TRBJ2-7, with 9 bases aligning to TRBD2. Germline values: CDR1 WNHNN, CDR2 SYGVQD (reference sequence). The ends lost 1 base at V and 3 bases at J; junction bases unmatched: 7. The CDR3 runs to 16 residues. The CDR3 sequence is CASSELIAGAGYEQYF. CDR3 DNA: TGCGCCAGCAGTGAGTTGATAGCGGGAGCGGGCTACGAGCAGTACTTC.

About this clone: The germline gene is not matched at one end of the junction; a read error may be the cause. The DNA for the CDR3 is TGTTCCAGCACTGCGGCCCCCAGCTCCTACAATGAGCAGTTCTTC. Translating it yields CSSTAAPSSYNEQFF. The chain uses TRBV7-9 and TRBJ2-1, with D uncertain. The CDR3 is 15 residues long. Germline assignment: CDR1 SEHNR and CDR2 FQNEAQ (reference sequence).

This clone was detected once. The chain is built from TRBV18 and TRBJ2-7; 9 bases are a match to TRBD1. J was trimmed by 0 bases and V by 4 bases; bases with no gene match: 1. The CDR3 length is 14 residues. The V gene's germline CDR1 is KGHSH and CDR2 LQKENI. CDR3 DNA: TGTGCCAGCTCACGGGACAGGGACTCCTACGAGCAGTACTTC. Protein: CASSRDRDSYEQYF.

The J gene is TRBJ1-3, the V gene TRBV19, with TRBD1 as a possible D gene (6 bases). V was shortened by 6 bases and J by 16 bases, with 31 bases between the two germline ends. The CDR3 contains 16 residues. Germline V gene data show CDR1 as LNHDA and CDR2 as SQIVND (reference sequence). The CDR3 DNA sequence: TGTGCCAGTAGCTTCGAAACCGGGACACCCGGACCTCGGAGGTATTTT. Amino acids: CASSFETGTPGPRRYF.

V usage is TRBV2 and J usage is TRBJ2-2; D is undetermined. The CDR3 length is 16 residues. Germline CDR1 SNHLY, CDR2 FYNNEI. The V gene lost 1 base and the J gene lost 2 bases, with 11 bases spanning the gap. The CDR3 DNA sequence: TGTGCCAGCAGTGAAGAACAGTTAGTAAACACCGGGGAGCTGTTTTTT. It codes for CASSEEQLVNTGELFF.